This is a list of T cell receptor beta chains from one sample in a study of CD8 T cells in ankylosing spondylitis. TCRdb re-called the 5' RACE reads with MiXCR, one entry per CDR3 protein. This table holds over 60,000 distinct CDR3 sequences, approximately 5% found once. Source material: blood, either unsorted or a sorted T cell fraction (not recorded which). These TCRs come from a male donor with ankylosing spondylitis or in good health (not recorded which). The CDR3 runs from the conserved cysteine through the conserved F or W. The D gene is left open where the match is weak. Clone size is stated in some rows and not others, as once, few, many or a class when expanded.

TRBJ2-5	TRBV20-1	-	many	TGCAGTGCTAGAGAGGCTCCACAAGAGACCCAGTACTTC	CSAREAPQETQYF
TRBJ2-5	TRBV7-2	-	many	TGTGCCAGCAGCTCGTATGAGGCGGAGACCCAGTACTTC	CASSSYEAETQYF
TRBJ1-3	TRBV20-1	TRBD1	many	TGCAGTGCTAGGCCCACCCTGGGACAGGGGCTTGGAAACACCATATATTTT	CSARPTLGQGLGNTIYF
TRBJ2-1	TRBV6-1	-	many	TGTGCCAGCAGTGAATTGAACAGGGGGGGTGAGCAGTTCTTC	CASSELNRGGEQFF
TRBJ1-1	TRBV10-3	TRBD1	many	TGTGCCATCAGTGAAGACAGGGTTAGCTCTGAAGCTTTCTTT	CAISEDRVSSEAFF
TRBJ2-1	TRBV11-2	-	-	TGTGCCAGCAGCTGGGGATCAGGGCTCTCAATACGCTCCTACAATGAGCAGTTCTTC	CASSWGSGLSIRSYNEQFF
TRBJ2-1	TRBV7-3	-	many	TGTGCCAGCAGCAACGACCAGTACAATGAGCAGTTCTTC	CASSNDQYNEQFF
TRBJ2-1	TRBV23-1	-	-	TGCGCCAGCATCAACTACTACAATGAGCAGTTCTTC	CASINYYNEQFF
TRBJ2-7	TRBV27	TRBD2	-	TGTGCCAGCAGTTTACGGGGGACTAGCAACGAGCAGTACTTC	CASSLRGTSNEQYF
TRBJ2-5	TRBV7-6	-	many	TGTGCCAGCAGCTTAAATTGGGGATCAGGGGAGACCCAGTACTTC	CASSLNWGSGETQYF
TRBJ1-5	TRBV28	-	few	TGTGCCAGCAGCCCCGAGCTCGGCCGGGTCCAGCCCCAGCATTTT	CASSPELGRVQPQHF
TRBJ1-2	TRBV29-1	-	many	TGCAGCGTTGAGTCGGGGTCGGGTCTTTATGGCTACACCTTC	CSVESGSGLYGYTF
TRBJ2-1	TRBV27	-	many	TGTGCCAGCAGCCCCGGTGACTACAATGAGCAGTTCTTC	CASSPGDYNEQFF
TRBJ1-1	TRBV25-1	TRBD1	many	TGTGCCAGCAGTGAAACTACAGGGGACCTGAACACTGAAGCTTTCTTT	CASSETTGDLNTEAFF
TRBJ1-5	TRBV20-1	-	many	TGCAGTGCTAGAGCGGGTCAGCCCCAGCATTTT	CSARAGQPQHF
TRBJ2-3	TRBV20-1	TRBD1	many	TGCAGTGCTTCTTTAGGGACAGGGGTAACAGATACGCAGTATTTT	CSASLGTGVTDTQYF
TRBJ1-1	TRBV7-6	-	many	TGTGCCAGCAGCTTAGAACCGAGTACGACAGTGAACACTGAAGCTTTCTTT	CASSLEPSTTVNTEAFF
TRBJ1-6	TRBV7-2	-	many	TGTGCCAGCAGCTTCGAAAGGACGGCGAATAATTCACCCCTCCACTTT	CASSFERTANNSPLHF
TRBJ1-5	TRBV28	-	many	TGTGCCAGCAGTTTTCCGGAACAGCCCCAGCATTTT	CASSFPEQPQHF
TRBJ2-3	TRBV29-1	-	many	TGCAGCGTTGGCCAGGGGTTAGCAGATACGCAGTATTTT	CSVGQGLADTQYF
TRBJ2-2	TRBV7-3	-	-	TGTGCCAGCAGCCCGGCACTTCTCAACACCGCGGAGCTGTTTTTT	CASSPALLNTAELFF
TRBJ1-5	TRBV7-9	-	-	TGTGCCAGCAGCTCACGAGGAAATAGCAATCAGCCCCAGCATTTT	CASSSRGNSNQPQHF
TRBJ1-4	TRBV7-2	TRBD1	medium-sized	TGTGCCAGCACCGACCCCAACCAGGGGGATGGTGAAAAACTGTTTTTT	CASTDPNQGDGEKLFF
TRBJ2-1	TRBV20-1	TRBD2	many	TGCAGTGCTAGAGGTCTAGCGGGGGGCGGTTACAATGAGCAGTTCTTC	CSARGLAGGGYNEQFF
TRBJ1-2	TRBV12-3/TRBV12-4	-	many	TGTGCCAGCACCGCAGGCGGGGAAAACTATGGCTACACCTTC	CASTAGGENYGYTF
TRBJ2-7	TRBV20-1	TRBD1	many	TGCAGTGCTAGAGACCCAGGGGGCGGCGAGCAGTACTTC	CSARDPGGGEQYF
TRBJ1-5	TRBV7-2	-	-	TGTGCCAGCAGCACCCAGCGCGGGCTTTATAGCAATCAGCCCCAGCATTTT	CASSTQRGLYSNQPQHF
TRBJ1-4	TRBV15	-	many	TGTGCCACCAGCTCATGGGACGTGAATGAAAAACTGTTTTTT	CATSSWDVNEKLFF
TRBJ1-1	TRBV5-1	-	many	TGCGCCAGCAGCTTGAAGCAGAACACTGAAGCTTTCTTT	CASSLKQNTEAFF
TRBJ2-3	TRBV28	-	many	TGTGCCACTACACAGGCCGCAGATACGCAGTATTTT	CATTQAADTQYF
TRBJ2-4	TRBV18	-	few	TGTGCCAGCTCACTCACAGGGACTTTCGGGCAAATTCAGTACTTC	CASSLTGTFGQIQYF
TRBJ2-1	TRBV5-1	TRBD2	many	TGCGCCAGCAGCTTGGGTAGCGGGGACTCCAATATCAATGAGCAGTTCTTC	CASSLGSGDSNINEQFF
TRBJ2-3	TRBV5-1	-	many	TGCGCCAGCAGGCGGGATGCGGGACAGCTCACAGATACGCAGTATTTT	CASRRDAGQLTDTQYF
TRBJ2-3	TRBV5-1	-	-	TGCGCCAGCAGTCGGCGGACTATCACAGATACGCAGTATTTT	CASSRRTITDTQYF
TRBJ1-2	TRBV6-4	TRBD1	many	TGTGCCAGAAGAGGAAAAGGTGTAACATTGTGGGGACAGGGAAGTTATGGCTACACCTTC	CARRGKGVTLWGQGSYGYTF
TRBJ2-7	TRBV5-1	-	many	TGCGCCAGCAGCTTGGAACAGTACTACGAGCAGTACTTC	CASSLEQYYEQYF
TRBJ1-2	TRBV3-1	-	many	TGTGCCAGCAGCCAAACCGCGACAGCCTATGGCTACACCTTC	CASSQTATAYGYTF
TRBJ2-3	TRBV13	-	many	TGTGCCAGCAGCTTAGGCGGTGTCACGCAGTATTTT	CASSLGGVTQYF